The 9 T cell receptor beta chains listed next were all sequenced from one sample in a study of OX40 agonist ivuxolimab in advanced cancers. Library method: the immunoSEQ multiplex PCR assay. The immuneACCESS repertoire file appears here via TCRdb, limited to in-frame rearrangements. These files lack a portion of the clones; in checked studies, under half of the deficit traces to unresolved V genes, and the cause of the others is not known. Here the sample has fewer than 85,000 clones; roughly 80% occur a single time. Of the sample, around 6.7% is held by the ten largest clones. This specimen was CD4+ or CD8+ T cells sorted from blood, taken in a trial of the OX40 agonist ivuxolimab. The receptors stem from an adult with an advanced solid tumor such as melanoma, head and neck, liver or kidney cancer.

The chain links TRBV7-6 to TRBJ2-2, with 7 bases that match TRBD2. The CDR3 is 16 amino acids. The germline V gene encodes CDR1 SGHVS and CDR2 FNYEAQ. Trimming cost V 1 base and J 1 base; bases outside gene matches: 3. This CDR3 is CASSLVPSGNTGELFF. CDR3 nucleotides: TGTGCCAGCAGCTTAGTTCCTAGCGGGAACACCGGGGAGCTGTTTTTT.

This clone was seen a single time. The V gene is TRBV5-1, the J gene TRBJ2-7, with 12 positions matching TRBD2. CDR3 size: 17 residues. The V gene end was trimmed by 0 bases and the J gene end by 1 base; junction bases not matched to a gene: 5. CDR1 is SGHRS and CDR2 is YFSETQ in the germline V gene. In DNA form, the CDR3 reads TGCGCCAGCAGCTTGGGACTAGCGGGAGAGCCTTCCTACGAGCAGTACTTC. This translates into CASSLGLAGEPSYEQYF.

The genes are TRBV28 and TRBJ1-5, with no clear D. Trimming took 3 bases from V and 9 from J, leaving 9 bases between them. The CDR3 totals 12 residues. CDR1 and CDR2 (germline): MDHEN, SYDVKM. The CDR3 sequence: CASSFPPRPQHF. CDR3 DNA: TGTGCCAGCAGTTTCCCCCCCCGGCCCCAGCATTTT. The full variable domain, its missing parts supplied by reference TRBV28 and TRBJ1-5, is DVKVTQSSRYLVKRTGEKVFLECVQDMDHENMFWYRQDPGLGLRLIYFSYDVKMKEKGDIPEGYSVSREKKERFSLILESASTNQTSMYLCASSFPPRPQHFGDGTRLSIL.

The J gene is TRBJ2-5, the V gene TRBV5-1, with 11 bases that match TRBD1. The V segment lost 0 bases and the J segment 5 bases; nucleotides outside the gene matches: 21. The length of the CDR3 is 21 residues. CDR1 and CDR2 (germline): SGHRS, YFSETQ. In nucleotides, the CDR3 is TGCGCCAGCAGCTTGGCCCGGACAGGGGGCTTTTGGTGGGATACTGCGGAGACCCAGTACTTC. Encoded protein: CASSLARTGGFWWDTAETQYF.

The chain combines TRBV28 with TRBJ1-4; maybe TRBD1 (6 bases). Trimming took 5 bases from V and 11 from J, leaving 21 bases between them. CDR1 is MDHEN and CDR2 is SYDVKM in the germline V gene. CDR3 length equals 15 residues. The CDR3 DNA reads TGTGCCAGCAGTACACGACAGGAGGTCAACATCAAACTGTTTTTT. Translated, it gives CASSTRQEVNIKLFF.

V usage is TRBV28 and J usage is TRBJ2-3; weak D call: TRBD2 (6 bases). The CDR3 extends over 14 amino acids. The V end was cut by 3 bases, the J end by 2 bases, with 9 bases between. Germline values: CDR1 MDHEN, CDR2 SYDVKM. The CDR3 is CASSFGGSTDTQYF. The CDR3 nucleotides are TGTGCCAGCAGTTTTGGAGGGTCCACAGATACGCAGTATTTT.

The chain couples TRBV5-1 to TRBJ2-3; 9 bases align to TRBD1. V lost 4 bases to trimming and J lost 0 bases; unmatched junction nucleotides: 6. The CDR3 loop spans 16 amino acids. CDR1 and CDR2 (germline): SGHRS, YFSETQ. CDR3 sequence reads: CASSPTGGFSTDTQYF. For the CDR3, the DNA is TGCGCCAGCAGCCCAACAGGGGGCTTCAGCACAGATACGCAGTATTTT.

V and J are TRBV9 and TRBJ2-3; maybe TRBD1 (6 bases). V gave up 2 bases and J gave up 5 bases, with 12 bases separating them. The germline V gene has CDR1 SGDLS and CDR2 YYNGEE. The CDR3 runs to 14 residues. The chain's CDR3 is CASSVVQGVDTQYF. Written as DNA, the CDR3 is TGTGCCAGCAGCGTTGTACAGGGTGTAGATACGCAGTATTTT.

This clone is labeled medium-sized. The chain carries TRBV19 and TRBJ1-6, with TRBD1 identical over 10 bases. From germline, CDR1 is LNHDA and CDR2 SQIVND (reference sequence). This CDR3 region has 17 residues. The V gene end was trimmed by 3 bases and the J gene end by 10 bases; junction bases not matched to a gene: 12. The CDR3, as DNA: TGTGCCAGTAGTATCCTTTCCGAGACAGGGGGCAGATCACCCCTCCACTTT. Protein sequence: CASSILSETGGRSPLHF.